This T cell receptor beta chain was found in a study of cytomegalovirus exposure and HLA in healthy donors. With 60 Vbeta and 13 Jbeta primers, the PCR was carried out. Some clones are missing from TCRdb's copy, which holds only in-frame ones; the method was immunoSEQ multiplex PCR. This sample has a few hundred thousand clones, with about 83% found just once. The V gene end was trimmed by 4 bases and the J gene end by 6 bases; junction bases not matched to a gene: 5. The germline V gene encodes CDR1 MDHEN and CDR2 SYDVKM. This CDR3 has 14 amino acids. The sequence was collected from a man aged 40-49 years in good health and CMV-seronegative. Material: PBMCs. The J gene is TRBJ1-5, the V gene TRBV28; 8 bases fit TRBD1. In DNA form, the CDR3 reads TGTGCCAGCAGTTCTCAGGGGGCGTCTCAGCCCCAGCATTTT. It translates to CASSSQGASQPQHF.